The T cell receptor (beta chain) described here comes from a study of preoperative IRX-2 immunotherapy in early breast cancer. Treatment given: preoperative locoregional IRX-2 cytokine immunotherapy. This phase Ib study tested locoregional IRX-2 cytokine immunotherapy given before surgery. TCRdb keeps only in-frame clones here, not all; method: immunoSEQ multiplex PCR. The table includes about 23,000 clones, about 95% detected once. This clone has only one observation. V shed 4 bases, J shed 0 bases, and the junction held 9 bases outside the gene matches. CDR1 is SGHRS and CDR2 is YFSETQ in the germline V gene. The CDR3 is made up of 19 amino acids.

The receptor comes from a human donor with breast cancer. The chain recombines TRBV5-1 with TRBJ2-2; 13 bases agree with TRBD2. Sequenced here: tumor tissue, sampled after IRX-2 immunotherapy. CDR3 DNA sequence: TGCGCCAGCAGCCGGACTAGCGGGAGAGGTTCGGCGAACACCGGGGAGCTGTTTTTT. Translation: CASSRTSGRGSANTGELFF.